Below, 29 T cell receptor beta chains from the same sample are listed, as sequenced in a study of blood T cell repertoires in COVID-19. The assay was immunoSEQ multiplex PCR, and TCRdb's table has in-frame clones only and misses some. The repertoire has some 120,000 clones, around 80% of them found once; the top ten carry under 2.5%. Sequenced input: peripheral blood. These receptor sequences come from a man in his 70s with acute or convalescent COVID-19.

This clone was counted between two and nine times. The V gene is TRBV14, the J gene TRBJ2-2, with D tentatively TRBD1 (6 bases). The CDR3 consists of 17 residues. The germline V and J ends were trimmed by 1 base and 9 bases, with 21 bases remaining between them. The germline V gene has CDR1 SGHDN and CDR2 FVKESK. CDR3 in amino acids: CASSQGIRGPRGRELFF. The CDR3 bases are TGTGCCAGCAGCCAAGGAATCAGGGGCCCCCGGGGCAGGGAGCTGTTTTTT.

V usage is TRBV5-4 and J usage is TRBJ1-4, with TRBD1 as a possible D gene (6 bases). This CDR3 is 14 amino acids long. CDR1 and CDR2 from the germline V gene are SGHNT and YYREEE (reference sequence). The V end was cut by 3 bases, the J end by 8 bases, with 14 bases between. CDR3 coding DNA: TGTGCCAGCAGCTCATCGGGGGGGCGAGAAAAACTGTTTTTT. This encodes CASSSSGGREKLFF.

This clone was recorded only once. J is TRBJ1-5 and V is TRBV5-5, with D tentatively TRBD1 (5 bases). V was clipped by 1 base and J by 2 bases, with 10 bases between them. The germline gives CDR1 SGHKS, CDR2 YYEKEE (reference sequence). This CDR3 is 15 amino acids long. The CDR3 bases are TGTGCCAGCAGCTTGCAAGGGGCCGGCAATCAGCCCCAGCATTTT. This translates into CASSLQGAGNQPQHF. The variable domain in full, with the rest retrieved from reference TRBV5-5 and TRBJ1-5, is DAGVTQSPTHLIKTRGQQVTLRCSPISGHKSVSWYQQVLGQGPQFIFQYYEKEERGRGNFPDRFSARQFPNYSSELNVNALLLGDSALYLCASSLQGAGNQPQHFGDGTRLSIL.

The CDR3 spells CASSSTDRGSPLHF. The CDR3 DNA follows: TGTGCCAGCAGCTCAACGGACAGGGGCTCACCCCTCCACTTT. The genes are TRBV5-4 and TRBJ1-6, with 9 bases fitting TRBD1. After removal of 3 bases from V and 10 bases from J, the junction contained 5 bases not matched to a gene. Germline CDR1 is SGHNT and CDR2 is YYREEE (reference sequence). The CDR3 has 14 residues. The full variable domain, with the rest looked up from reference TRBV5-4 and TRBJ1-6, is ETGVTQSPTHLIKTRGQQVTLRCSSQSGHNTVSWYQQALGQGPQFIFQYYREEENGRGNFPPRFSGLQFPNYSSELNVNALELDDSALYLCASSSTDRGSPLHFGNGTRLTVT.

This chain links TRBV5-1 with TRBJ1-2; 7 bases are a match to TRBD1. J gave up 7 bases and V 5 bases, and 8 bases lay outside the gene matches. The CDR3 runs to 13 residues. Germline V gene lookup returns CDR1 SGHRS and CDR2 YFSETQ. The CDR3 DNA reads TGCGCCAGCAGAACAGGGGTAGAGAGTGGCTACACCTTC. As protein: CASRTGVESGYTF. The whole variable domain, filled in from reference TRBV5-1 and TRBJ1-2, reads KAGVTQTPRYLIKTRGQQVTLSCSPISGHRSVSWYQQTPGQGLQFLFEYFSETQRNKGNFPGRFSGRQFSNSRSEMNVSTLELGDSALYLCASRTGVESGYTFGSGTRLTVV.

This chain uses TRBV4-1 with TRBJ2-7; tentative D call: TRBD2 (6 bases). The CDR3 is 15 amino acids. V lost 5 bases, J lost 5 bases, and 19 bases lay in between. CDR1 MGHRA and CDR2 YSYEKL come from the germline V gene. The CDR3 here is CASSYPGTGKDEQYF. For the CDR3, the DNA is TGCGCCAGCAGCTACCCCGGGACTGGGAAAGACGAGCAGTACTTC.

This chain uses TRBV27 with TRBJ2-7, with TRBD1 identical over 7 bases. The CDR3 has 12 residues. Germline V CDR1 and CDR2: MNHEY, SMNVEV (reference sequence). V lost 4 bases to trimming and J lost 11 bases; unmatched junction nucleotides: 8. The CDR3 DNA sequence: TGTGCCAGCAGTTCCGGGACAGATAAGGAGTACTTC. Its translation: CASSSGTDKEYF.

This clone appeared a single time. The J gene is TRBJ2-7, the V gene TRBV3-1 (or the pseudogene TRBV3-2); TRBD2 matches 15 bases. Germline CDR1 and CDR2: LGHDT and YNNKEL (reference sequence). V was clipped by 4 bases and J by 3 bases; unmatched bases: 7. CDR3 length: 17 amino acids. For the CDR3, the DNA is TGTGCCAGCAGCCCCCGGACTAGCGGGGGGGTGAACTACGAGCAGTACTTC. This codes for CASSPRTSGGVNYEQYF.

The V call is TRBV4-1, the J call TRBJ2-7; a possible D gene is TRBD2 (6 bases). Trimming cost V 0 bases and J 7 bases, with 13 bases left between them. Germline values: CDR1 MGHRA, CDR2 YSYEKL. The CDR3 has 14 amino acids. DNA of the CDR3: TGCGCCAGCAGCCAAGATGACCGGGGGTTGGAGCAGTACTTC. This translates into CASSQDDRGLEQYF.

The chain uses TRBV9 and TRBJ1-2, with a weak D call TRBD1 (6 bases). The V end lost 3 bases, the J end lost 4 bases, and 19 bases lay between the germline ends. The CDR3 contains 16 residues. Germline-derived CDR1 and CDR2 are SGDLS and YYNGEE. The CDR3 sequence is CASSARQTGSSYGYTF. The CDR3 region has the DNA TGTGCCAGCAGCGCGCGACAGACAGGCTCTAGCTATGGCTACACCTTC.

The chain links TRBV27 to TRBJ2-2; D remains ambiguous. CDR3 length equals 13 residues. Germline assignment: CDR1 MNHEY and CDR2 SMNVEV (reference sequence). The V and J ends lost 8 bases and 1 base respectively, with 8 bases between them. CDR3 in amino acids: CASGRMNTGELFF. The CDR3, as DNA: TGTGCCAGCGGCAGGATGAACACCGGGGAGCTGTTTTTT.

This clone was found a few times. The chain has TRBV5-1 and TRBJ1-2, with TRBD1 identical over 10 bases. The CDR3 is made up of 17 amino acids. CDR1 is SGHRS, CDR2 YFSETQ, per germline. V was clipped by 4 bases and J by 4 bases; unmatched bases: 13. CDR3 bases: TGCGCCAGCAGCCCCCGGACAGGGGGAGGAGGGAGCTATGGCTACACCTTC. It encodes CASSPRTGGGGSYGYTF.

V gene TRBV9 combines with J gene TRBJ2-1, with D perhaps TRBD2 (7 bases). Trimming cost V 0 bases and J 6 bases, with 13 bases left between them. The CDR3 loop spans 15 amino acids. The germline gives CDR1 SGDLS, CDR2 YYNGEE. The chain's CDR3 is CASSVASGGINEQFF. CDR3 in DNA: TGTGCCAGCAGCGTAGCGTCGGGGGGCATCAATGAGCAGTTCTTC.

This clone was found once. The chain uses TRBV11-1 and TRBJ2-3; 9 nucleotides agree with TRBD2. Trimming cost V 1 base and J 5 bases; bases outside gene matches: 4. Germline CDR1 is SGHAT and CDR2 is FQDESV (reference sequence). The CDR3 has 15 amino acids. The CDR3 DNA reads as TGTGCCAGCAGCTTAGGCGCGGGGGGGCGAGATACGCAGTATTTT. Translation: CASSLGAGGRDTQYF.

This clone was counted only a few times. V is TRBV7-9 and J is TRBJ1-6; a weak D match, TRBD1 (5 bases). V dropped 0 bases and J dropped 8 bases, with 11 bases sitting between them. There are 15 residues in the CDR3. The germline V gene has CDR1 SEHNR and CDR2 FQNEAQ (reference sequence). The CDR3 is CASSLAAGKDSPLHF. The DNA for the CDR3 is TGTGCCAGCAGCTTAGCCGCAGGGAAGGATTCACCCCTCCACTTT.

The chain joins TRBV3-1 (or the pseudogene TRBV3-2) to TRBJ2-6, with 7 nucleotides matching TRBD2. The V segment lost 4 bases and the J segment 2 bases; nucleotides outside the gene matches: 8. Per germline, CDR1 LGHDT and CDR2 YNNKEL (reference sequence). This CDR3 contains 17 residues. DNA for the CDR3: TGTGCCAGCAGCCCCCATGGGGGGGGTACTGGGGCCAACGTCCTGACTTTC. The encoded protein is CASSPHGGGTGANVLTF.

The chain links TRBV19 to TRBJ1-5; 8 bases fit TRBD1. The CDR3 runs to 13 residues. The ends lost 8 bases at V and 7 bases at J; junction bases unmatched: 7. The germline V gene has CDR1 LNHDA and CDR2 SQIVND (reference sequence). The CDR3 spells CASETGGGQPQHF. The CDR3 nucleotides read TGTGCCAGTGAAACAGGGGGAGGACAGCCCCAGCATTTT.

V is TRBV5-1 and J is TRBJ1-6; 9 bases fit TRBD1. This CDR3 has 19 amino acids. After removal of 0 bases from V and 7 bases from J, the junction contained 14 bases not matched to a gene. Germline CDR1 and CDR2: SGHRS and YFSETQ. CDR3 residues: CASSLGLTSGQGWNSPLHF. In DNA, the CDR3 is TGCGCCAGCAGCTTGGGCCTAACGTCGGGACAGGGATGGAATTCACCCCTCCACTTT.

The J gene is TRBJ1-1, the V gene TRBV5-6, with D perhaps matching TRBD1 (5 bases). The CDR3 has 14 amino acids. The V end lost 0 bases, the J end lost 5 bases, and 11 bases lay between the germline ends. The germline V gene has CDR1 SGHDT and CDR2 YYEEEE. CDR3 coding DNA: TGTGCCAGCAGCTTGGTTGCCAGGGCGACTGAAGCTTTCTTT. As protein: CASSLVARATEAFF.

A single count supports this clone. The V gene is TRBV5-1, the J gene TRBJ2-7; 8 nucleotides align to TRBD1. Germline V gene data show CDR1 as SGHRS and CDR2 as YFSETQ. CDR3 length: 15 amino acids. After removal of 4 bases from V and 6 bases from J, the junction contained 12 bases not matched to a gene. CDR3: CASSPDREDRGEQYF. The CDR3 DNA is TGCGCCAGCAGCCCGGACAGGGAAGATAGGGGCGAGCAGTACTTC.

The chain is built from TRBV18 and TRBJ1-2, with a possible D match to TRBD1 (5 bases). Germline CDR1 is KGHSH and CDR2 is LQKENI. V was shortened by 0 bases and J by 1 base, with 12 bases between the two germline ends. The CDR3 covers 16 residues. The CDR3 region has the DNA TGTGCCAGCTCACCACCGTCAGGGCCATTTAACTATGGCTACACCTTC. Translated, it gives CASSPPSGPFNYGYTF. The full variable domain, its missing parts supplied by reference TRBV18 and TRBJ1-2, is NAGVMQNPRHLVRRRGQEARLRCSPMKGHSHVYWYRQLPEEGLKFMVYLQKENIIDESGMPKERFSAEFPKEGPSILRIQQVVRGDSAAYFCASSPPSGPFNYGYTFGSGTRLTVV.

V gene TRBV19 combines with J gene TRBJ2-2, with 9 bases that match TRBD1. Germline CDR1 is LNHDA and CDR2 is SQIVND (reference sequence). The V gene end was trimmed by 4 bases and the J gene end by 1 base; junction bases not matched to a gene: 1. This CDR3 region has 15 residues. The CDR3 loop reads CASSRGQGNTGELFF. In nucleotides, the CDR3 is TGTGCCAGTAGTAGGGGACAGGGGAACACCGGGGAGCTGTTTTTT.

This clone showed up just once. The V call is TRBV6-1, the J call TRBJ1-5; D is undetermined. Germline CDR1 and CDR2: MNHNS and SASEGT. The CDR3 is made up of 13 amino acids. The germline V and J ends were trimmed by 3 bases and 2 bases, with 5 bases remaining between them. CDR3 residues: CASSDSGNQPQHF. CDR3 in DNA: TGTGCCAGCAGTGATAGTGGCAATCAGCCCCAGCATTTT.

J is TRBJ2-5 and V is TRBV5-1, with a tentative D call TRBD1 (5 bases). The germline gives CDR1 SGHRS, CDR2 YFSETQ. With 0 bases removed from V and 5 bases from J, the gap between germline ends came to 8 bases. This CDR3 has 13 residues. The chain's CDR3 is CASSLGAGETQYF. In DNA, the CDR3 is TGCGCCAGCAGCTTGGGAGCAGGGGAGACCCAGTACTTC.

This chain connects TRBV10-1 to TRBJ1-1; D is perhaps TRBD1 (5 bases). The CDR3 spans 13 residues. The V end lost 7 bases, the J end lost 0 bases, and 9 bases lay between the germline ends. The germline gives CDR1 WNHNN, CDR2 SYGVQD (reference sequence). CDR3 in amino acids: CASKQELNTEAFF. Written as DNA, the CDR3 is TGCGCCAGCAAACAGGAGTTGAACACTGAAGCTTTCTTT.

This clone was picked up one time. V is TRBV19 and J is TRBJ2-7; D gene unclear. Germline lookup yields CDR1 LNHDA and CDR2 SQIVND (reference sequence). The CDR3 extends over 13 amino acids. With 1 base removed from V and 3 bases from J, the gap between germline ends came to 7 bases. The CDR3 nucleotides are TGTGCCAGTAGTATAGGGGCTGGCTACGAGCAGTACTTC. Translated, it gives CASSIGAGYEQYF.

This sequence joins TRBV5-6 and TRBJ2-1; D remains ambiguous. Germline CDR1 is SGHDT and CDR2 is YYEEEE. The CDR3 is 12 amino acids. V lost 5 bases, J lost 7 bases, and 10 bases lay in between. This CDR3 reads CASSYQVNEQFF. In nucleotides, the CDR3 is TGTGCCAGCAGTTATCAGGTGAATGAGCAGTTCTTC.

V and J are TRBV12-3 or TRBV12-4 and TRBJ1-2; D unresolved. CDR3 length: 12 amino acids. Trimming removed 4 bases from V and 8 bases from J, with 11 bases in between. The CDR3 DNA is TGTGCCAGCAGTTCGCAGCAGAGGGGCTACACCTTC. It specifies CASSSQQRGYTF.

The chain recombines TRBV18 with TRBJ2-1; D is unresolved. The CDR3 is 13 residues long. V lost 0 bases and J lost 9, with 9 bases in between. Germline lookup yields CDR1 KGHSH and CDR2 LQKENI. The CDR3 loop is CASSPPVRGEQFF. The CDR3 nucleotides are TGTGCCAGCTCACCACCGGTTCGAGGTGAGCAGTTCTTC.